These 10 T cell receptor beta chains originate from one sample sequenced in a study of T cells expressing NK-cell markers (TCRdb year 2020). The library relied on 5' RACE. Sequencing instrument: Illumina HiSeq 2000. After TCRdb reprocessed the reads, each CDR3 protein sequence was kept as one row, without DNA. The sample's table lists a count of about 540,000 distinct CDR3 sequences. The ten largest account for 3% to 4.5% of the sample. The sample was blood T cells: a sorted CD56 or NKG2C T cell subset, CD4+ or CD8+ T cells, or bulk PBMC T cells (not recorded which). These receptors originate from a man younger than 30 in good health. Donor details come from another sample of the same person, matched by shared clones.

The CDR3 is CSARVDTSGTYNEQFF. The J gene is TRBJ2-1, the V gene TRBV20-1; the D call of TRBD2 rests on TCRdb alone, since no DNA is present to check it. The CDR3 length is 16 residues. Germline V CDR1 and CDR2: DFQATT, SNEGSKA (reference sequence).

The rearrangement uses TRBV20-1 and TRBJ2-1; the D call of TRBD2 rests on TCRdb alone, since no DNA is present to check it. The CDR3 consists of 15 residues. Germline CDR1 and CDR2: DFQATT and SNEGSKA (reference sequence). CDR3 sequence: CSARDPQGALHEQFF.

The V and J genes are TRBV10-3 and TRBJ2-7; without DNA, the TCRdb call of TRBD1 cannot be checked. CDR3 length equals 14 residues. Germline lookup yields CDR1 ENHRY and CDR2 SYGVKD. The CDR3 region is CASVAVSPSYEQYF.

CDR3 sequence reads: CASSREGGWNEQFF. V and J are TRBV5-1 and TRBJ2-1; the D call from TCRdb, TRBD2, cannot be confirmed without DNA. Looked up from germline, CDR1 is SGHRS and CDR2 is YFSETQ. This CDR3 spans 14 amino acids.

The chain employs TRBV20-1 and TRBJ1-5; TCRdb's assignment of TRBD1 cannot be checked, as there is no DNA. The CDR3 has 16 residues. CDR1 is DFQATT, CDR2 SNEGSKA, per germline (reference sequence). The CDR3 is CSARPGQGTLPQPQHF.

The V gene is TRBV11-2, the J gene TRBJ2-5. Per germline, CDR1 SGHAT and CDR2 FQNNGV. The CDR3 is 15 amino acids. CDR3 protein: CASSLVVIGGETQYF.

This chain links TRBV20-1 with TRBJ2-3; with no DNA, the TCRdb D assignment of TRBD1 cannot be verified. The germline V gene encodes CDR1 DFQATT and CDR2 SNEGSKA (reference sequence). The CDR3 extends over 15 amino acids. CDR3 loop: CSASSRVQGTDTQYF.

The rearrangement uses TRBV12-3 or TRBV12-4 and TRBJ2-7; TCRdb's D call of TRBD2 is untestable without DNA. The CDR3 has 14 residues. CDR3 amino acids: CASSDSGRVPEQYF.

This rearrangement joins TRBV7-8 to TRBJ2-3. This CDR3 comprises 12 residues. CDR1 is SGHVS and CDR2 is FQNEAQ in the germline V gene. The CDR3 loop is CASSLHTDTQYF. The full variable domain, rest sourced from reference TRBV7-8 and TRBJ2-3, is GAGVSQSPRYKVAKRGQDVALRCDPISGHVSLFWYQQALGQGPEFLTYFQNEAQLDKSGLPSDRFFAERPEGSVSTLKIQRTQQEDSAVYLCASSLHTDTQYFGPGTRLTVL.

V usage is TRBV6-4 and J usage is TRBJ2-5; the TRBD2 assignment by TCRdb is unverifiable without DNA. The CDR3 covers 19 residues. Germline-derived CDR1 and CDR2 are MRHNA and SNTAGT. This chain's CDR3 is CASTRLAGGLITYQETQYF.